These T cell receptor beta chains were read from a single sample in a study of blood T cell repertoires in COVID-19. Libraries were prepared by immunoSEQ multiplex PCR; TCRdb keeps only in-frame clonotypes and omits some of them. The sample includes some 300,000 clones, approximately 89% seen only once; the top ten take about 9.5%. Specimen: PBMCs or T cells enriched from blood (not recorded which). The source is a woman between 35 and 50 years old who had recovered from COVID-19. CDR3s include the opening cysteine and the closing phenylalanine or tryptophan. D genes are given only for firm matches. Clone size appears in some rows only: once, few, many, or a class for an expanded clone.

J,D,length,size,V,CDR3,DNA
TRBJ2-1,-,15,-,TRBV27,CASSRTPAGYNEQFF,TGTGCCAGCAGTCGGACACCGGCCGGCTACAATGAGCAGTTCTTC
TRBJ1-2,TRBD1,13,-,TRBV29-1,CSFRIGQGTGYTF,TGCAGCTTTAGAATAGGACAGGGGACGGGCTACACCTTC
TRBJ2-1,TRBD2,14,-,TRBV5-4,CASSLVISGGEQFF,TGTGCCAGCAGCTTGGTTATTAGCGGGGGGGAGCAGTTCTTC
TRBJ2-5,TRBD1,14,-,TRBV4-2,CASSLSDRVRPQYF,TGTGCCAGCAGCCTATCGGACAGGGTGAGACCCCAGTACTTC
TRBJ2-2,TRBD2,17,-,TRBV5-1,CASSLAVSGRLGGELFF,TGCGCCAGCAGCTTGGCCGTCAGCGGGAGGCTAGGCGGGGAGCTGTTTTTT
TRBJ2-1,TRBD1,11,-,TRBV7-3,CASTGGVEQFF,TGTGCCAGTACAGGGGGCGTTGAGCAGTTCTTC
TRBJ1-4,-,14,-,TRBV19,CASSLDRINEKLFF,TGTGCCAGTAGCCTTGACAGGATAAATGAAAAACTGTTTTTT
TRBJ1-1,-,14,-,TRBV9,CASSVGRGAVGAFF,TGTGCCAGCAGCGTAGGGAGGGGCGCGGTAGGAGCTTTCTTT
TRBJ2-7,TRBD2,17,-,TRBV15,CATSRDRGSGGDREQYF,TGTGCCACCAGCAGAGATCGGGGTAGCGGGGGGGATAGGGAGCAGTACTTC
TRBJ2-6,-,15,-,TRBV2,CASSYSGAGANVLTF,TGTGCCAGCAGTTACTCAGGGGCCGGGGCCAACGTCCTGACTTTC
TRBJ1-1,-,14,-,TRBV5-1,CASSLSGQNTEAFF,TGCGCCAGCAGCTTGAGCGGTCAGAACACTGAAGCTTTCTTT
TRBJ1-6,TRBD1,16,-,TRBV7-9,CASSFSGTGGNSPLHF,TGTGCCAGCAGCTTTAGCGGAACAGGGGGTAATTCACCCCTCCACTTT
TRBJ2-5,TRBD2,15,-,TRBV10-3,CATAGLAGPQETQYF,TGTGCCACCGCGGGACTAGCGGGGCCCCAAGAGACCCAGTACTTC
TRBJ1-2,-,13,-,TRBV19,CASSIRDKSLYTF,TGTGCCAGTAGTATCCGGGACAAGTCGCTCTACACCTTC
TRBJ1-2,-,14,-,TRBV30,CAWSGTALGYGYTF,TGTGCCTGGAGTGGGACAGCCTTAGGCTATGGCTACACCTTC
TRBJ2-2,-,14,few,TRBV12-1,CASAPLAGVGELFF,TGTGCCAGCGCCCCTCTAGCGGGAGTTGGGGAGCTGTTTTTT
TRBJ1-1,TRBD1,14,few,TRBV24-1,CATSASDRGREAFF,TGTGCCACCAGCGCTTCGGACAGGGGGCGTGAAGCTTTCTTT
TRBJ2-5,TRBD2,15,-,TRBV19,CARTPGLAIQETQYF,TGTGCCAGGACACCGGGACTAGCGATCCAAGAGACCCAGTACTTC
TRBJ2-2,-,14,-,TRBV24-1,CATSDFGITGELFF,TGTGCCACCAGTGATTTCGGTATTACCGGGGAGCTGTTTTTT
TRBJ1-1,TRBD1,14,-,TRBV29-1,CSARRSDRVAEAFF,TGCAGCGCCAGAAGATCCGACAGGGTGGCTGAAGCTTTCTTT
TRBJ2-3,-,13,once,TRBV11-2,CASQGRSTDTQYF,TGTGCCAGCCAGGGGCGTTCCACAGATACGCAGTATTTT
TRBJ2-3,-,14,-,TRBV28,CALQGPGATDTQYF,TGTGCATTACAGGGCCCTGGGGCCACAGATACGCAGTATTTT
TRBJ2-7,-,13,-,TRBV13,CASSPRPQGGQYF,TGTGCCAGCAGCCCGAGACCGCAGGGGGGGCAGTACTTC
TRBJ2-1,-,12,-,TRBV19,CASHSGGNEQFF,TGTGCCAGCCACTCCGGGGGAAATGAGCAGTTCTTC
TRBJ2-2,TRBD2,16,-,TRBV5-1,CASSLSSGAATGELFF,TGCGCCAGCAGCTTATCTAGCGGGGCTGCCACCGGGGAGCTGTTTTTT
TRBJ2-5,-,14,-,TRBV20-1,CSASPGTVGETQYF,TGCAGTGCTAGTCCCGGGACTGTCGGGGAGACCCAGTACTTC
TRBJ2-4,TRBD1,18,-,TRBV3-1/TRBV3-2,CASSQVVGTGETENIQYF,TGTGCCAGCAGCCAAGTAGTAGGGACAGGCGAGACCGAAAACATTCAGTACTTC
TRBJ2-1,-,11,-,TRBV28,CASSFRGEQFF,TGTGCCAGCAGTTTCCGGGGTGAGCAGTTCTTC
TRBJ1-3,-,20,-,TRBV15,CATSRDGRRNLGISGNTIYF,TGTGCCACCAGCAGAGATGGTAGGAGGAATCTGGGGATCTCTGGAAACACCATATATTTT
TRBJ2-4,TRBD2,15,-,TRBV27,CASSPLRGGRTIQYF,TGTGCCAGCAGTCCCCTGCGGGGGGGCCGTACCATTCAGTACTTC
TRBJ2-2,TRBD2,17,few,TRBV19,CASSIVWLAGNTGELFF,TGTGCCAGTAGTATAGTTTGGCTAGCGGGGAACACCGGGGAGCTGTTTTTT
TRBJ1-5,-,15,-,TRBV6-2/TRBV6-3,CASSYSILGGQPQHF,TGTGCCAGCAGTTACTCGATTTTAGGGGGTCAGCCCCAGCATTTT
TRBJ1-2,TRBD1,14,-,TRBV6-5,CASFSDRGSNGYTF,TGTGCCAGTTTCTCCGACAGGGGGTCAAATGGCTACACCTTC
TRBJ1-4,-,14,-,TRBV19,CASTSGTHDEKLFF,TGTGCCAGTACCTCCGGGACACACGATGAAAAACTGTTTTTT
TRBJ2-5,TRBD2,16,-,TRBV5-8,CASSLGASGSQETQYF,TGTGCCAGCAGCTTGGGAGCTAGCGGGTCCCAAGAGACCCAGTACTTC